The 22 T cell receptor beta chains listed next were all sequenced from one sample in a study of PD-1 blockade in mismatch repair-deficient tumors (dated by TCRdb to 2017 to 2019). Libraries were built with the immunoSEQ multiplex PCR assay. Sourced from immuneACCESS, this table was stored by TCRdb with only in-frame sequences that have V and J called. A share of the clones is absent; for the studies checked, an unresolved V gene accounts for under half, and the remainder has no known explanation. The table for this sample lists 40,000 to 65,000 clones; roughly 80% of them were counted only once. The ten largest clones take up approximately 8.4% of the sample. Sequenced here: peripheral blood, sampled 20 weeks after starting pembrolizumab. These receptors were taken from an adult with mismatch repair-deficient cancer.

This clone was seen more than once but under ten times. The rearrangement links TRBV11-1 to TRBJ2-2; no reliable D call. The CDR3 is 13 amino acids. The V and J ends lost 3 bases and 6 bases respectively, with 8 bases between them. Germline V CDR1 and CDR2: SGHAT, FQDESV (reference sequence). The CDR3 loop reads CASSLTVSGELFF. The CDR3 nucleotides read TGTGCCAGCAGCTTGACGGTGTCCGGGGAGCTGTTTTTT. The full variable domain, its missing parts supplied by reference TRBV11-1 and TRBJ2-2, is EAEVAQSPRYKITEKSQAVAFWCDPISGHATLYWYRQILGQGPELLVQFQDESVVDDSQLPKDRFSAERLKGVDSTLKIQPAELGDSAMYLCASSLTVSGELFFGEGSRLTVL.

This chain links TRBV7-2 with TRBJ1-4; a possible D gene is TRBD1 (5 bases). Trimming stripped 5 bases from V and 5 bases from J, with 18 bases between. The germline gives CDR1 SGHTA, CDR2 FQGNSA. There are 16 residues in the CDR3. CDR3 DNA sequence: TGTGCCAGCAGCCCCTTCTACCGGGACGGAAATGAAAAACTGTTTTTT. Its translation is CASSPFYRDGNEKLFF.

The rearrangement uses TRBV7-8 and TRBJ2-5, with TRBD1 identical over 11 bases. This CDR3 comprises 18 residues. Germline-derived CDR1 and CDR2 are SGHVS and FQNEAQ. V shed 2 bases and J 4 bases; nucleotides not matched to a gene: 12. The DNA for the CDR3 is TGTGCCAGCAGCTTAAACGGACAGGGGGCGCGTCGTGGAGAGACCCAGTACTTC. This translates into CASSLNGQGARRGETQYF.

The chain links TRBV7-2 to TRBJ2-7, with unresolved D. The CDR3 loop spans 14 amino acids. Per germline, CDR1 SGHTA and CDR2 FQGNSA. Trimming removed 0 bases from V and 3 bases from J, with 9 bases in between. The CDR3 DNA sequence: TGTGCCAGCAGCTTAGCGGCATGGGACTACGAGCAGTACTTC. Translating gives CASSLAAWDYEQYF.

The chain is built from TRBV15 and TRBJ2-7; 7 bases map to TRBD2. Germline values: CDR1 LNHNV, CDR2 YYDKDF (reference sequence). The trim removed 3 bases at V and 2 bases at J, leaving 13 bases unmatched. This CDR3 region has 17 residues. For the CDR3, the DNA is TGTGCCACCAGCAGTTCAAGGGTGGGGGGGAAGGCCTACGAGCAGTACTTC. Translating gives CATSSSRVGGKAYEQYF.

V and J are TRBV15 and TRBJ2-3, with D possibly matching TRBD1 (6 bases). The germline CDR1 and CDR2 sequences are LNHNV and YYDKDF (reference sequence). V was clipped by 4 bases and J by 0 bases, with 11 bases between them. The CDR3 has 15 residues. As DNA, the CDR3 is TGTGCCACCAGCACTTTCCAGGGGAGCACAGATACGCAGTATTTT. It is translated as CATSTFQGSTDTQYF.

This rearrangement joins TRBV7-2 to TRBJ2-7; D not certain. Germline V gene data show CDR1 as SGHTA and CDR2 as FQGNSA. The CDR3 extends over 14 amino acids. Trimming stripped 2 bases from V and 2 bases from J, with 10 bases between. The CDR3 bases are TGTGCCAGCAGCTTAAAGTCTCTCGCCTACGAGCAGTACTTC. Translating gives CASSLKSLAYEQYF. Using reference TRBV7-2 and TRBJ2-7 for the parts outside the CDR3, the full variable domain is GAGVSQSPSNKVTEKGKDVELRCDPISGHTALYWYRQSLGQGLEFLIYFQGNSAPDKSGLPSDRFSAERTGGSVSTLTIQRTQQEDSAVYLCASSLKSLAYEQYFGPGTRLTVT.

J is TRBJ2-1 and V is TRBV7-9; D gene unclear. The V end lost 1 base, the J end lost 10 bases, and 17 bases lay between the germline ends. This CDR3 region has 15 residues. CDR1 is SEHNR, CDR2 FQNEAQ, per germline (reference sequence). The CDR3 bases are TGTGCCAGCAGCTTAGTGGCGGCCCCCGGCGAGGAGCAGTTCTTC. As protein: CASSLVAAPGEEQFF. The full variable domain, its missing parts supplied by reference TRBV7-9 and TRBJ2-1, is DTGVSQNPRHKITKRGQNVTFRCDPISEHNRLYWYRQTLGQGPEFLTYFQNEAQLEKSRLLSDRFSAERPKGSFSTLEIQRTEQGDSAMYLCASSLVAAPGEEQFFGPGTRLTVL.

V usage is TRBV27 and J usage is TRBJ2-5, with a weak D call TRBD2 (5 bases). Trimming removed 5 bases from V and 5 bases from J, with 18 bases in between. The CDR3 is 15 residues long. Germline CDR1 is MNHEY and CDR2 is SMNVEV (reference sequence). The CDR3 spells CASSKSVIGKETQYF. The DNA of the CDR3 is TGTGCCAGCAGTAAGTCGGTAATCGGGAAGGAGACCCAGTACTTC.

The chain joins TRBV7-9 to TRBJ2-7; 8 bases align to TRBD2. With 5 bases clipped from V and 0 bases from J, the junction kept 3 bases outside the gene matches. CDR3 size: 14 residues. Germline V gives CDR1 SEHNR, CDR2 FQNEAQ (reference sequence). CDR3 sequence (DNA): TGTGCCAGCAGCATTAGCGGGGTCTCCTACGAGCAGTACTTC. Its translation is CASSISGVSYEQYF.

This chain links TRBV9 with TRBJ1-6, with 9 bases that match TRBD1. There are 15 residues in the CDR3. V lost 3 bases and J lost 8; bases outside the gene matches: 6. CDR1 SGDLS and CDR2 YYNGEE come from the germline V gene. This CDR3 reads CASSAGTGNYSPLHF. CDR3 DNA: TGTGCCAGCAGCGCAGGGACAGGGAATTATTCACCCCTCCACTTT.

V usage is TRBV30 and J usage is TRBJ1-1; unclear D gene. In germline, CDR1 is GTSNPN, CDR2 SVGIG (reference sequence). The V end lost 2 bases, the J end lost 1 base, and 8 bases lay between the germline ends. The CDR3 contains 13 residues. The CDR3 sequence: CAWSFTGNTEAFF. The CDR3 nucleotides read TGTGCCTGGAGTTTCACGGGGAACACTGAAGCTTTCTTT.

The chain recombines TRBV7-3 with TRBJ2-6; TRBD1 might be the D (6 bases). The CDR3 consists of 15 residues. Germline V CDR1 and CDR2: SGHTA, FQGTGA. V was pared by 2 bases and J by 3 bases, with 8 bases between. The CDR3 DNA sequence: TGTGCCAGCAGCTTAGGGGGCGGTGGGGCCAACGTCCTGACTTTC. Translating it yields CASSLGGGGANVLTF.

The genes are TRBV6-6 and TRBJ2-1, with D perhaps matching TRBD2 (6 bases). With 2 bases removed from V and 9 bases from J, the gap between germline ends came to 14 bases. The CDR3 has 14 residues. Per germline, CDR1 MNHNY and CDR2 SVGAGI (reference sequence). CDR3 in DNA: TGTGCCAGCAGTTACGGAGTGACTAGGGCTGAGCAGTTCTTC. It translates to CASSYGVTRAEQFF.

This clone came up a few times. This chain connects TRBV7-8 to TRBJ2-3; 8 bases line up with TRBD2. In germline, CDR1 is SGHVS, CDR2 FQNEAQ. The CDR3 covers 17 residues. Trimming removed 5 bases from V and 4 bases from J; junction bases left unmatched: 14. CDR3 nucleotides: TGTGCCAGCAGCCCCCCCCTTCGGGAGGGGGGCCCAGATACGCAGTATTTT. It is translated as CASSPPLREGGPDTQYF.

This rearrangement joins TRBV10-2 to TRBJ2-5; D ambiguous. The V gene's germline CDR1 is WSHSY and CDR2 SAAADI. V gave up 5 bases and J gave up 3 bases, with 13 bases separating them. The CDR3 spans 14 residues. CDR3 sequence: CASSRARREETQYF. The CDR3 nucleotides are TGCGCCAGCAGTCGAGCAAGACGGGAAGAGACCCAGTACTTC.

The chain is built from TRBV11-2 and TRBJ2-3; 12 bases line up with TRBD1. Losses at the gene ends were 3 bases for V and 6 bases for J; bases not matched to a gene: 7. The CDR3 has 16 residues. Per germline, CDR1 SGHAT and CDR2 FQNNGV. The CDR3 loop is CASSFGGTGGMDTQYF. DNA for the CDR3: TGTGCCAGCAGCTTTGGAGGGACAGGGGGCATGGATACGCAGTATTTT. Supplemented by reference TRBV11-2 and TRBJ2-3, the full variable domain reads EAGVAQSPRYKIIEKRQSVAFWCNPISGHATLYWYQQILGQGPKLLIQFQNNGVVDDSQLPKDRFSAERLKGVDSTLKIQPAKLEDSAVYLCASSFGGTGGMDTQYFGPGTRLTVL.

V gene TRBV7-6 combines with J gene TRBJ2-5, with 8 bases fitting TRBD2. The CDR3 spans 16 residues. Germline lookup yields CDR1 SGHVS and CDR2 FNYEAQ. The ends lost 1 base at V and 5 bases at J; junction bases unmatched: 9. The CDR3 is CASSLVPGGPGETQYF. In DNA form, the CDR3 reads TGTGCCAGCAGCTTAGTACCGGGAGGGCCCGGGGAGACCCAGTACTTC.

The chain carries TRBV7-9 and TRBJ1-2, with TRBD1 as a possible D gene (5 bases). Per germline, CDR1 SEHNR and CDR2 FQNEAQ (reference sequence). The V end was cut by 4 bases, the J end by 4 bases, with 19 bases between. The CDR3 sequence is 16 residues long. The CDR3 DNA reads TGTGCCAGCAGCTCCCGGGACGGACTACATCCCTATGGCTACACCTTC. This encodes CASSSRDGLHPYGYTF. Full variable domain (remainder filled in from reference TRBV7-9 and TRBJ1-2): DTGVSQNPRHKITKRGQNVTFRCDPISEHNRLYWYRQTLGQGPEFLTYFQNEAQLEKSRLLSDRFSAERPKGSFSTLEIQRTEQGDSAMYLCASSSRDGLHPYGYTFGSGTRLTVV.

The chain links TRBV7-6 to TRBJ2-3; TRBD2 matches 7 bases. In germline, CDR1 is SGHVS, CDR2 FNYEAQ. CDR3 length equals 15 residues. Trimming cost V 5 bases and J 3 bases; bases outside gene matches: 8. The CDR3 region has the DNA TGTGCCAGCAGCCGTACCGGGACTATAACAGATACGCAGTATTTT. Its translation is CASSRTGTITDTQYF.

This chain uses TRBV4-1 with TRBJ2-6, with 12 nucleotides matching TRBD1. This CDR3 comprises 16 residues. The junction had 7 bases not matched to a gene; V was cut back by 11 bases and J by 2 bases. The V gene's germline CDR1 is MGHRA and CDR2 YSYEKL. The CDR3 protein is CASSGTGGAGANVLTF. CDR3 sequence (DNA): TGCGCCTCTTCTGGGACAGGGGGCGCTGGGGCCAACGTCCTGACTTTC.

The J gene is TRBJ2-1, the V gene TRBV11-3, with D possibly TRBD2 on 5 matching bases. With 1 base removed from V and 3 bases from J, the gap between germline ends came to 7 bases. The CDR3 is made up of 14 amino acids. Germline CDR1 and CDR2: SGHNT and YENEEA. The DNA for the CDR3 is TGTGCCAGCAGCTTAGCCCGGGGCTACAATGAGCAGTTCTTC. Its translation is CASSLARGYNEQFF.